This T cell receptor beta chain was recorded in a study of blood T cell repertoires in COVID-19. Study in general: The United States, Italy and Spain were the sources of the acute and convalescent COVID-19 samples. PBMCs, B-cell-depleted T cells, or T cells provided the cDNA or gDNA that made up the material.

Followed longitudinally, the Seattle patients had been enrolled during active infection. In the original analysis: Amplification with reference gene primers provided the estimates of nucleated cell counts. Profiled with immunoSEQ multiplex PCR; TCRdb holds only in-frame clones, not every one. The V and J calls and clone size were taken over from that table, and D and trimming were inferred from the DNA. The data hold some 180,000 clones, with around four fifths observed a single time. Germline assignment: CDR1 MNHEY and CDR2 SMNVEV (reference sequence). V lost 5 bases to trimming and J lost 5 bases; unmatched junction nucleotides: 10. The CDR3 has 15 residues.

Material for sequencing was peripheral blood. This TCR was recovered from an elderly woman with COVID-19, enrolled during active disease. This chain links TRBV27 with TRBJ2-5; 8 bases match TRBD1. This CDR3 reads CASSPFGQGGETQYF. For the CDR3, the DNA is TGTGCCAGCAGTCCTTTTGGACAGGGAGGTGAGACCCAGTACTTC.